The next 14 T cell receptor beta chains were all read from a single sample in a study of cytomegalovirus exposure and HLA in healthy donors. A multiplex PCR was run with 60 Vbeta primers and 13 Jbeta primers. Repertoires were generated with immunoSEQ multiplex PCR, while TCRdb's copy carries only in-frame clones and drops some. This sample's table reports tens of thousands of clones. Sequences were obtained from PBMCs. Every receptor here comes from a woman aged 40 to 50 in good health and CMV-seropositive.

The chain employs TRBV27 and TRBJ2-3, with TRBD1 identical over 7 bases. Losses at the gene ends were 4 bases for V and 0 bases for J; bases not matched to a gene: 4. Germline CDR1 MNHEY, CDR2 SMNVEV (reference sequence). The CDR3 has 15 amino acids. The CDR3 DNA sequence: TGTGCCAGCAGTTCCTGGGACAGTAGCACAGATACGCAGTATTTT. Amino acids: CASSSWDSSTDTQYF.

The chain uses TRBV7-8 and TRBJ1-4, with D possibly TRBD1 on 6 matching bases. CDR1 SGHVS and CDR2 FQNEAQ come from the germline V gene. This CDR3 spans 15 amino acids. The ends were cut back, 5 bases at V and 6 bases at J, with 16 bases in the middle. In DNA, the CDR3 is TGTGCCAGCAGCATCTACAGGGCTAAAGATGAAAAACTGTTTTTT. Translation: CASSIYRAKDEKLFF.

The genes are TRBV30 and TRBJ2-7; TRBD2 aligns across 11 bases. The CDR3 is made up of 13 amino acids. V was pared by 3 bases and J by 5 bases, with 3 bases of the junction left unmatched. Germline CDR1 is GTSNPN and CDR2 is SVGIG (reference sequence). The DNA for the CDR3 is TGTGCCTGGAGGGGACTAGCGGTAGACGAGCAGTACTTC. It is translated as CAWRGLAVDEQYF.

The chain couples TRBV5-6 to TRBJ2-7; 9 bases line up with TRBD2. The CDR3 sequence is 15 residues long. Germline lookup yields CDR1 SGHDT and CDR2 YYEEEE. V lost 0 bases, J lost 4 bases, and 5 bases stayed unmatched. The CDR3 nucleotides are TGTGCCAGCAGCTTGGTGTCTAGCGGGGTTTACGAGCAGTACTTC. Encoded protein: CASSLVSSGVYEQYF.

The chain recombines TRBV19 with TRBJ2-6, with TRBD2 as a possible D gene (5 bases). CDR1 is LNHDA, CDR2 SQIVND, per germline (reference sequence). The CDR3 extends over 13 amino acids. DNA for the CDR3: TGTGCTACGAGCGGCTCTGGGGCCAACGTCCTGACTTTC. This sequence encodes CATSGSGANVLTF.

The chain carries TRBV6-5 and TRBJ2-4; 9 bases map to TRBD1. The V gene's germline CDR1 is MNHEY and CDR2 SVGAGI. CDR3 size: 14 residues. Losses at the gene ends were 5 bases for V and 9 bases for J; bases not matched to a gene: 8. The CDR3 nucleotides read TGTGCCAGCAGTACACAGGGGGCGAGGGGCATTCAGTACTTC. Translation gives CASSTQGARGIQYF.

CDR3 sequence (DNA): TGTGCCAGCAGCTCGGGACAGGTGGCCACTGAAGCTTTCTTT. Amino acid sequence: CASSSGQVATEAFF. This chain joins TRBV7-9 and TRBJ1-1; 8 bases agree with TRBD1. This CDR3 region has 14 residues. Germline V gene sequence: CDR1 SEHNR, CDR2 FQNEAQ (reference sequence). Trimming removed 4 bases from V and 4 bases from J; junction bases left unmatched: 5.

The chain has TRBV18 and TRBJ1-1; 8 nucleotides match TRBD1. The V and J ends lost 2 bases and 0 bases, in that order; junction bases with no gene match: 5. This CDR3 spans 16 amino acids. The germline gives CDR1 KGHSH, CDR2 LQKENI. The CDR3 spells CASSPSGTGMNTEAFF. The CDR3 DNA reads as TGTGCCAGCTCACCATCTGGGACAGGCATGAACACTGAAGCTTTCTTT.

The chain carries TRBV27 and TRBJ1-1, with D hard to call. Trimming removed 0 bases from V and 1 base from J, with 9 bases in between. Germline V gene lookup returns CDR1 MNHEY and CDR2 SMNVEV (reference sequence). The CDR3 loop spans 15 amino acids. As DNA, the CDR3 is TGTGCCAGCAGTTTATCGTGGGGAGGGAACACTGAAGCTTTCTTT. Translation: CASSLSWGGNTEAFF.

J is TRBJ2-7 and V is TRBV4-1, with 8 bases aligning to TRBD1. The J segment lost 4 bases and the V segment lost 1 base, leaving 3 bases of the junction unmatched. Germline CDR1 reads MGHRA; CDR2 reads YSYEKL. This CDR3 has 14 residues. CDR3 residues: CASSQARGPYEQYF. In nucleotides, the CDR3 is TGCGCCAGCAGCCAAGCCAGGGGGCCATACGAGCAGTACTTC.

The V and J genes are TRBV9 and TRBJ2-7; D is possibly TRBD1 (5 bases). Germline V gene sequence: CDR1 SGDLS, CDR2 YYNGEE. Trimming removed 0 bases from V and 2 bases from J, with 9 bases in between. The CDR3 is made up of 14 amino acids. Here the CDR3 reads CASSVGQSPYEQYF. The CDR3 nucleotides read TGTGCCAGCAGCGTAGGACAGTCACCCTACGAGCAGTACTTC. Full variable domain (missing parts from reference TRBV9 and TRBJ2-7): DSGVTQTPKHLITATGQRVTLRCSPRSGDLSVYWYQQSLDQGLQFLIQYYNGEERAKGNILERFSAQQFPDLHSELNLSSLELGDSALYFCASSVGQSPYEQYFGPGTRLTVT.

The chain couples TRBV28 to TRBJ2-1; 8 bases are a match to TRBD1. Germline CDR1 is MDHEN and CDR2 is SYDVKM. J was trimmed by 0 bases and V by 2 bases; bases with no gene match: 18. The CDR3 runs 21 residues. The CDR3 loop is CASSLPRGRRRDQSSYNEQFF. The CDR3 DNA is TGTGCCAGCAGTTTACCCAGGGGGCGCAGGCGGGATCAGAGCTCCTACAATGAGCAGTTCTTC.

This chain connects TRBV6-1 to TRBJ2-1, with TRBD2 matching over 7 bases. The CDR3 length is 17 residues. Germline V lookup: CDR1 MNHNS, CDR2 SASEGT. V shed 4 bases and J 7 bases; nucleotides not matched to a gene: 16. The CDR3 coding sequence is TGTGCCAGCAGTGCCTTTTTGGGGGGGGTGCGTTTAAATGAGCAGTTCTTC. It encodes CASSAFLGGVRLNEQFF.

The gene calls are TRBV4-1 and TRBJ2-7; 8 positions match TRBD1. This CDR3 is built from 14 residues. Per germline, CDR1 MGHRA and CDR2 YSYEKL. The J segment lost 2 bases and the V segment lost 6 bases, leaving 6 bases of the junction unmatched. Written as DNA, the CDR3 is TGCGCCAGCAGGCGGGACAGGCTCGCCTACGAGCAGTACTTC. Its protein is CASRRDRLAYEQYF.